The clone carrying this T cell receptor (beta chain) was seen a few times. Its antigen is undetermined. This entry is derived from a study of T-cell memory formation after mild COVID-19. Study-wide background: Largely donor-specific TCR clusters were found. Findings and limits, study-wide: A subset of responding clones appeared in pre-infection memory, suggesting cross-reactive memory joined. Clones shrinking between day 15 and 85 showed a balanced CD4/CD8 split, and those that grew later tilted toward CD4+.

A single record per CDR3 protein comes from TCRdb applying MiXCR to the 5' RACE reads. The top ten hold 7.5% to 9.5% of the sample, which has about 440,000 distinct CDR3 sequences, 20% seen once. The CDR3 sequence is 16 residues long. CDR1 and CDR2 (germline): KGHDR, SFDVKD. Trimming took 10 bases from V and 3 from J, leaving 20 bases between them. This sequence originates from an adult woman who had mild COVID-19 (a few samples of this study predate the infection). Cell type and time point are not known. J is TRBJ2-2 and V is TRBV24-1; no definite D call. Specimen: PBMCs or a T cell subset sorted from them (not recorded which). The CDR3 DNA reads TGTGCCACTAAATCCCGACCCGGCGTGGACACCGGGGAGCTGTTTTTT. Protein: CATKSRPGVDTGELFF.